This TCR beta chain was documented in a study of metastatic and nonmetastatic thyroid tumors. Findings and caveats of the study: Malignant tumors reportedly showed significantly higher TCR beta diversity than benign nodules in both blood and tumor.

Germline V lookup: CDR1 SNHLY, CDR2 FYNNEI. Between the trimmed V and J ends, which lost 6 bases and 5 bases, there was a span of 13 bases. CDR3 length: 14 amino acids. Per the study methods: A classifier for distant metastasis in papillary thyroid cancer was constructed using CDR3 differences observed across clinicopathological groups. TCRdb re-processed the PCR reads through MiXCR. V and J calls and clone size were set by TCRdb, not the authors. The sample has about 20,000 clones, 24% seen once. This clone was seen repeatedly, ten times or more. What it binds is not known. Every patient underwent thyroid surgery untreated.

The J gene is TRBJ1-4, the V gene TRBV2, with D perhaps TRBD1 (5 bases). The specimen was tumor tissue. The clonotype comes from a female donor with papillary thyroid cancer or a benign thyroid nodule (not recorded which). Some clones in this sample may be carry-over from other donors' samples. CDR3 amino acids: CASSAGWGNEKLFF. The CDR3 nucleotides read TGTGCCAGCAGCGCTGGCTGGGGGAATGAAAAACTGTTTTTT.